This T cell receptor (beta chain) originates from a study of post-analysis software for immune sequencing data (dated by TCRdb to 2014 to 2015). About the investigation overall: Recorded disease courses included relapsing-remitting, secondary progressive and progressive-relapsing multiple sclerosis, with some patients lacking subtype annotation. The multiple sclerosis patient repertoires were compared with around ten previously published healthy control repertoires from donors aged about 6 to 26 years. A subset of samples was prepared in parallel using single-end sample barcoding, then pooled and co-amplified after Illumina adapter ligation. General study outcomes and caveats: Significantly higher frequencies in patients than in controls were found for roughly 5 TRBV segments, including TRBV5-6, TRBV5-1 and TRBV20-1. Direct clustering with F measure showed strong co-clustering of samples prepared in the same batch, prompting a batch-effect correction. Significantly lower normalized Chao1 diversity was found in multiple sclerosis patients than in controls, suggesting substantial peripheral T-cell clonal expansion. The multiple sclerosis patient group was slightly younger than the control group.

To demonstrate the VDJtools post-analysis software, TCR beta repertoires were profiled from the peripheral blood of about 13 young patients with multiple sclerosis. Multiple sclerosis patients were children and adolescents aged about 6 to 15 years. Points on this clonotype: The target of this receptor is not known. No base quality values were provided; no much bigger clone lies one nucleotide off.

The CDR3 sequence holds 17 residues, the cysteine and phenylalanine included. Only the CDR3 DNA stays, 51 bases, in frame from base 1. V is trimmed back by 2 bases and J by 6 bases, and the junction contains 12 bases that no gene match accounts for. Preparation of the library involved PCR. The sample was run on an Illumina HiSeq 2500. To reduce PCR and sequencing biases, unique molecular identifiers were built into the TCR beta cDNA libraries. Every 1 to 10 million input T cells yielded 500,000 or so cDNA molecules, meaning each molecule approximated one T cell. The patient libraries were prepared and sequenced with the same protocol used for the earlier healthy control dataset. Within a given batch, samples were prepared together, multiplexed and sequenced on the same HiSeq lane. On the authors' methods: MIGEC handled the raw barcoded reads, throwing out single-read molecular identifier groups before consensus assembly and CDR3 extraction. VDJtools was used for post-analysis of the clonotype tables, and diversity was normalized by down-sampling every dataset to the size of the smallest sample. To correct batch-related cross-sample contamination, repertoire overlap clustering matched CDR3 amino acid sequences but not nucleotide sequences. TCRdb trimmed public reads at Q25 via fastp, called clones via MiXCR and kept in-frame beta chains. Rows with a matching CDR3 protein are joined into one entry that keeps the most common DNA and genes. TCRdb, not the original authors, processed these V and J calls. Here the sample has roughly 400,000 distinct CDR3 sequences; 39% occur a single time. The ten largest account for 7.6% of the sample.

Sequenced: blood. The TCR was taken from a girl aged 2-10 years with multiple sclerosis. This receptor chain uses TRBV12-3 or TRBV12-4 and TRBJ2-1; 8 middle bases align to TRBD2. The CDR3 reads CASSLRGGGLPFNEQFF. The DNA sequence follows: TGTGCCAGCAGTTTAAGGGGCGGGGGGCTCCCTTTCAATGAGCAGTTCTTC.